This is a list of T cell receptor beta chains from one sample in a study of high-grade serous ovarian cancer treatment subgroups. Here immunoSEQ multiplex PCR was the method, and the copy in TCRdb shows in-frame clones only, minus some. The sample consists of fewer than 5,000 clones, 70% to 85% of them appearing once. The sequenced sample consisted of tumor tissue. The receptors here all came from a human donor with high-grade serous ovarian cancer. Each CDR3 is given with its conserved first and last residue. Each record gives: D gene, V gene, J gene, clone size, CDR3 protein, CDR3 DNA. A D gene is named only where the DNA matches it firmly. Part of the rows lack a size; the others show once, few, many or a class for expanded clones.

TRBD2	TRBV27	TRBJ2-7	-	CASRLAGGPYEQYF	TGTGCCAGCAGATTAGCGGGGGGCCCCTACGAGCAGTACTTC
-	TRBV4-2	TRBJ2-7	-	CASSHRVGQGDRAITKMGEQYF	TGTGCCAGCAGCCATAGGGTAGGGCAGGGTGATCGGGCAATCACAAAGATGGGGGAGCAGTACTTC
-	TRBV5-5	TRBJ1-1	-	CASTLRSGNTEAFF	TGTGCCAGCACCCTCCGGTCGGGGAACACTGAAGCTTTCTTT
-	TRBV6-5	TRBJ2-1	-	CASSLERRGVNEQFF	TGTGCCAGCAGTTTAGAACGGCGCGGCGTCAATGAGCAGTTCTTC
TRBD2	TRBV7-9	TRBJ2-5	-	CASSSGGIQETQYF	TGTGCCAGCAGCTCCGGGGGGATTCAAGAGACCCAGTACTTC
TRBD1	TRBV15	TRBJ1-2	-	CATSSPDRVWGYTF	TGTGCCACCAGCAGTCCTGACAGGGTCTGGGGCTACACCTTC
TRBD2	TRBV5-4	TRBJ2-1	-	CASSSPAGGRINEQFF	TGTGCCAGCAGCTCACCAGCGGGGGGGCGGATCAATGAGCAGTTCTTC
TRBD1	TRBV4-1	TRBJ2-1	-	CASSQDRGLMNEQFF	TGCGCCAGCAGCCAAGACAGGGGGCTTATGAATGAGCAGTTCTTC
TRBD2	TRBV18	TRBJ2-2	few	CASGLAGQTGELFF	TGTGCCAGCGGACTAGCGGGGCAGACCGGGGAGCTGTTTTTT
TRBD2	TRBV9	TRBJ2-3	-	CASSKGTSGASTDTQYF	TGTGCCAGCAGCAAGGGGACTAGCGGGGCTAGCACAGATACGCAGTATTTT
TRBD2	TRBV10-3	TRBJ2-1	-	CAISAIPAGGREFDEQFF	TGTGCCATCAGTGCCATCCCGGCGGGGGGCAGGGAATTTGATGAGCAGTTCTTC
TRBD1	TRBV10-3	TRBJ2-2	-	CAIRGQGNTGELFF	TGTGCCATCAGAGGACAGGGGAACACCGGGGAGCTGTTTTTT
-	TRBV18	TRBJ2-2	-	CASSREGAGELFF	TGTGCCAGCTCACGCGAGGGGGCCGGGGAGCTGTTTTTT
-	TRBV5-4	TRBJ1-1	few	CASSLGENTEAFF	TGTGCCAGCAGCTTGGGGGAGAACACTGAAGCTTTCTTT
TRBD2	TRBV7-2	TRBJ2-5	-	CASSLTWVAGGSETQYF	TGTGCCAGCAGCTTAACGTGGGTAGCGGGGGGATCAGAGACCCAGTACTTC
TRBD1	TRBV7-9	TRBJ2-7	-	CASSVSVGTGFRGQYF	TGTGCCAGCAGCGTCTCCGTCGGGACAGGTTTTCGGGGGCAGTACTTC
-	TRBV27	TRBJ1-2	-	CASILKAYGYTF	TGTGCCAGTATCTTGAAGGCATATGGCTACACCTTC
-	TRBV4-3	TRBJ1-6	-	CASSQGRRNNSPLHF	TGCGCCAGCAGCCAAGGTCGCCGGAATAATTCACCCCTCCACTTT
TRBD1	TRBV30	TRBJ1-5	few	CAWSTGATHNQPQHF	TGTGCCTGGAGTACAGGGGCCACGCACAATCAGCCCCAGCATTTT
-	TRBV7-9	TRBJ2-6	-	CASSSGTSGANVLTF	TGTGCCAGCAGCTCTGGGACCTCTGGGGCCAACGTCCTGACTTTC
-	TRBV11-2	TRBJ2-5	-	CASSFAGVETQYF	TGTGCCAGCAGCTTCGCAGGGGTAGAGACCCAGTACTTC
-	TRBV18	TRBJ2-2	few	CASSPGMGSTGELFF	TGTGCCAGCTCACCAGGGATGGGAAGCACCGGGGAGCTGTTTTTT
-	TRBV2	TRBJ2-5	few	CASNDRYQETQYF	TGTGCCAGCAATGACAGGTACCAAGAGACCCAGTACTTC
-	TRBV7-9	TRBJ2-2	-	CASIHDTGELFF	TGTGCCAGCATCCACGACACCGGGGAGCTGTTTTTT
TRBD1	TRBV11-1	TRBJ2-1	-	CASSPTLRTGENEQFF	TGTGCCAGCAGCCCAACCCTGCGGACAGGGGAGAATGAGCAGTTCTTC
TRBD1	TRBV6-5	TRBJ2-7	-	CAISGQGNSYEQYF	TGTGCCATCAGTGGACAGGGGAACTCCTACGAGCAGTACTTC
-	TRBV6-6	TRBJ1-1	-	CASSYSNTEAFF	TGTGCCAGCAGTTACTCGAACACTGAAGCTTTCTTT
-	TRBV25-1	TRBJ2-7	-	CASSDLLGQYF	TGTGCCAGCAGTGACCTCTTGGGGCAGTACTTC